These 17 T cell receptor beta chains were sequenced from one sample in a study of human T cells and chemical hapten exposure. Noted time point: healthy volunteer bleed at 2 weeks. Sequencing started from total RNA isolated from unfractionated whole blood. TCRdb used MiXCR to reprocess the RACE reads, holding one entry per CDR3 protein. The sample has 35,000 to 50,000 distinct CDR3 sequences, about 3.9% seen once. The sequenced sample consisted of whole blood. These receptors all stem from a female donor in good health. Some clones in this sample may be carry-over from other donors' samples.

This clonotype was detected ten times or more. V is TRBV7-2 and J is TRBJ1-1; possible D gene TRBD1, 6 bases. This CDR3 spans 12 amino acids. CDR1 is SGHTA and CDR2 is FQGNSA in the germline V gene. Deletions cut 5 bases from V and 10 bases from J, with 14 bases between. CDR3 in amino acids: CASSPTGNAAFF. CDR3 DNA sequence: TGTGCCAGCAGCCCAACAGGGAATGCAGCTTTCTTT.

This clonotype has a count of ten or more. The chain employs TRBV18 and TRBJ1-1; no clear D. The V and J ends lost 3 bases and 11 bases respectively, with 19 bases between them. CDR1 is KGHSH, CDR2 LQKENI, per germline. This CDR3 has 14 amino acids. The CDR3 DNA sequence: TGTGCCAGCTCACCGTACCGGGCGCAGGATCGCGCTTTCTTT. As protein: CASSPYRAQDRAFF.

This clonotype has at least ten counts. The DNA for the CDR3 is TGTGCCAGCAGCTTGCTGGCAACTAATGAAAAACTGTTTTTT. Its translation is CASSLLATNEKLFF. The genes are TRBV7-2 and TRBJ1-4; D call uncertain. Germline CDR1 and CDR2: SGHTA and FQGNSA. Trimming took off 3 bases at V and 0 bases at J, with 5 bases between the two ends. This CDR3 contains 14 residues.

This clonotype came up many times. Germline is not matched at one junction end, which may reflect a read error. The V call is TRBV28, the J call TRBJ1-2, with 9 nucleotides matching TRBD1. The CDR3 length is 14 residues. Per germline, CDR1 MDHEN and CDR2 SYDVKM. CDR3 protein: CASNPLGTGIFTNF. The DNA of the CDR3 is TGTGCCAGCAACCCTTTGGGGACAGGGATTTTCACCAACTTC.

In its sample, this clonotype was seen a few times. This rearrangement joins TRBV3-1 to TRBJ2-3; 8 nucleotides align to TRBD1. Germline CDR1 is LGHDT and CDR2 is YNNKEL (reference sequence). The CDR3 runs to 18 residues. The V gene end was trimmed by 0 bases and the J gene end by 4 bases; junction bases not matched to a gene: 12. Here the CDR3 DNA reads TGTGCCAGCAGCCAAGATTTCGATCCGACAGGGGAAGCAGATACGCAGTATTTT. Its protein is CASSQDFDPTGEADTQYF.

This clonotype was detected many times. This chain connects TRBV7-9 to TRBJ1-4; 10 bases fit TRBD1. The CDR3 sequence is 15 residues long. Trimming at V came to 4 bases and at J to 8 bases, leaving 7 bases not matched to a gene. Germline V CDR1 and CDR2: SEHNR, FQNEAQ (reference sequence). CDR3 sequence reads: CASSSDRGPGEKLFF. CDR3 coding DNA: TGTGCCAGCAGCTCCGACAGGGGGCCGGGGGAAAAACTGTTTTTT. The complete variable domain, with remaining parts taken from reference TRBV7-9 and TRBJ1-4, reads DTGVSQNPRHKITKRGQNVTFRCDPISEHNRLYWYRQTLGQGPEFLTYFQNEAQLEKSRLLSDRFSAERPKGSFSTLEIQRTEQGDSAMYLCASSSDRGPGEKLFFGSGTQLSVL.

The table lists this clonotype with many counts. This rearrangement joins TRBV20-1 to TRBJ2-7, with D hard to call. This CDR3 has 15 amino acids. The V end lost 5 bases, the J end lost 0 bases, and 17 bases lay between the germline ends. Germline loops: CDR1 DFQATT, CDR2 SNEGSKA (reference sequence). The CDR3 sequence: CSALEANILSYEQYF. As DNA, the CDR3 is TGCAGTGCTCTAGAGGCGAACATCCTCTCCTACGAGCAGTACTTC.

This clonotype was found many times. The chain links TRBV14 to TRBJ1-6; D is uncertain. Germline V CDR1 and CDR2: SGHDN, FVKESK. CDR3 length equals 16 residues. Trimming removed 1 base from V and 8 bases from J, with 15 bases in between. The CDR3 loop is CASSQVGRRWDSPLHF. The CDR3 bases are TGTGCCAGCAGCCAAGTTGGGAGACGTTGGGATTCACCCCTCCACTTT.

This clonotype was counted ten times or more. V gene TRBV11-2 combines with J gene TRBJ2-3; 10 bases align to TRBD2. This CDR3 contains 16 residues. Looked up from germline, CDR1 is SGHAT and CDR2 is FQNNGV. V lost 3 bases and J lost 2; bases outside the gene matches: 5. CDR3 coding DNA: TGTGCCAGCAGCTTCGGAGCGGGGGGGCACACAGATACGCAGTATTTT. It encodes CASSFGAGGHTDTQYF.

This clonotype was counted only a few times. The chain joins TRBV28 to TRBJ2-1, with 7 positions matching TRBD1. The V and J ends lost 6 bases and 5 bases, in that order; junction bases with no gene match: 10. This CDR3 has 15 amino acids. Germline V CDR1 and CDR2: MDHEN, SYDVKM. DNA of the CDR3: TGTGCCAGCAGCTACGGACAGGATTTGAACAATGAGCAGTTCTTC. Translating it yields CASSYGQDLNNEQFF.

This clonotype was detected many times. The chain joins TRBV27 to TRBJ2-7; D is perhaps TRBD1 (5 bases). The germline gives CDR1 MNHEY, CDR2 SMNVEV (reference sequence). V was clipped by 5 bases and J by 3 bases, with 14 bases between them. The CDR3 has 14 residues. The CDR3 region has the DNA TGTGCCAGCAGTCGAAGGGGCTGGGTCTACGAGCAGTACTTC. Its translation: CASSRRGWVYEQYF.

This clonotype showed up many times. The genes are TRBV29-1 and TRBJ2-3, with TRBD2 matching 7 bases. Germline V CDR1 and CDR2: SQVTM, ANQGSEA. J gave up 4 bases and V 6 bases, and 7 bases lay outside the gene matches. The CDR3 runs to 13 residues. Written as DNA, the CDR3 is TGCAGCGTGGATTCGGGGGGAGCAGATACGCAGTATTTT. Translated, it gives CSVDSGGADTQYF.

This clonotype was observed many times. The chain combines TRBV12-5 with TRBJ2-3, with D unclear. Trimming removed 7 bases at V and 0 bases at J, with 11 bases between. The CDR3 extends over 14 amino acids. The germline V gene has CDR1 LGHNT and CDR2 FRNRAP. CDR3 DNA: TGTGCTAGTGCCTTGAGTGTCAGCACAGATACGCAGTATTTT. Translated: CASALSVSTDTQYF.

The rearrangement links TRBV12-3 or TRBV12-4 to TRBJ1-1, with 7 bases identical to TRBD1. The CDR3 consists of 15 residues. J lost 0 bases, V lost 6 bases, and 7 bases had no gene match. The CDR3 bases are TGTGCCAGCAGCCCCCAGGGACAGATGAACACTGAAGCTTTCTTT. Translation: CASSPQGQMNTEAFF.

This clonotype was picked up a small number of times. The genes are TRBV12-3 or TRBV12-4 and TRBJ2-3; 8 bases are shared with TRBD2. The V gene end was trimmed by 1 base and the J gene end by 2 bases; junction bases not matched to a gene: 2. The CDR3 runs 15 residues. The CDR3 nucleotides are TGTGCCAGCAGTTTAGTAGCGGGGTCCACAGATACGCAGTATTTT. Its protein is CASSLVAGSTDTQYF.

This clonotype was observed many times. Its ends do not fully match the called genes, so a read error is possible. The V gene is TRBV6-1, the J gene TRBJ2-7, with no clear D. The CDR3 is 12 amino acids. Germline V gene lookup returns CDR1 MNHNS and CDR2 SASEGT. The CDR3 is CASSENVGWLRF. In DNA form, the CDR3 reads TGTGCCAGCAGTGAAAATGTGGGGTGGCTCCGGTTC.

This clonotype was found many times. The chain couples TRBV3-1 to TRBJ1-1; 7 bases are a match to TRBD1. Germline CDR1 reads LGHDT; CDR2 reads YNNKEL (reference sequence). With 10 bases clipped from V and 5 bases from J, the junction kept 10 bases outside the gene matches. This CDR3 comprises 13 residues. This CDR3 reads CATKTRGGTEAFF. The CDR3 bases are TGTGCCACGAAAACCAGGGGGGGAACTGAAGCTTTCTTT. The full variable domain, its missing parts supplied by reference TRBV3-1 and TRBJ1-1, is DTAVSQTPKYLVTQMGNDKSIKCEQNLGHDTMYWYKQDSKKFLKIMFSYNNKELIINETVPNRFSPKSPDKAHLNLHINSLELGDSAVYFCATKTRGGTEAFFGQGTRLTVV.